These T cell receptor beta chains were read from a single sample in a study of radiation and T cells in renal cell carcinoma. Profiling relied on immunoSEQ multiplex PCR, and the TCRdb table lists in-frame clones only, not all of them. The table includes about 130,000 clones, nearly 90% detected once. Sequencing used blood, obtained from a patient whose treatment included radiotherapy and nephrectomy. The receptors come from a woman aged 45-60 years with renal cell carcinoma. Each CDR3 is given with its conserved first and last residue. D genes are given only for firm matches. Not all rows give a size; the values are once, few, many and, for expanded clones, a class.

d_call clone_size j_call v_call cdr3_aa cdr3_nt
. . TRBJ2-7 TRBV21-1 CASTGQAYEQYF TGTGCCAGCACGGGACAGGCCTACGAGCAGTACTTC
. . TRBJ1-5 TRBV11-2 CASSLFPRSEQPQHF TGTGCCAGCAGCTTATTCCCCAGGTCGGAACAGCCCCAGCATTTT
TRBD1 once TRBJ1-2 TRBV6-5 CASSITGGLYGYTF TGTGCCAGCAGTATAACAGGGGGCCTCTATGGCTACACCTTC
TRBD2 . TRBJ2-3 TRBV6-5 CASSYEAGGPDTQYF TGTGCCAGCAGTTACGAGGCGGGGGGGCCAGATACGCAGTATTTT
TRBD1 once TRBJ1-3 TRBV5-4 CASSLGPQGNSGNTIYF TGTGCCAGCAGCTTGGGCCCACAGGGGAACTCTGGAAACACCATATATTTT
TRBD2 many TRBJ2-1 TRBV5-4 CASSPRLAGGIYNEQFF TGTGCCAGCAGCCCAAGACTAGCGGGGGGGATATACAATGAGCAGTTCTTC
. . TRBJ1-5 TRBV2 CASSADGFSNQPQHF TGTGCCAGCAGCGCCGACGGGTTTAGCAATCAGCCCCAGCATTTT
TRBD2 . TRBJ2-1 TRBV5-1 CASSSTSGAYNEQFF TGCGCCAGCAGCTCTACTAGCGGGGCTTACAATGAGCAGTTCTTC
. . TRBJ2-3 TRBV4-2 CASSQNTVSPDTQYF TGTGCCAGCAGCCAAAACACGGTTAGTCCAGATACGCAGTATTTT
. . TRBJ2-1 TRBV27 CASSLGFRDDEQFF TGTGCCAGCAGTTTAGGATTCAGGGATGATGAGCAGTTCTTC
. few TRBJ1-1 TRBV20-1 CSAPAGLKAFF TGCAGTGCTCCGGCGGGACTAAAAGCTTTCTTT
. . TRBJ1-2 TRBV6-1 CAGSGPSVNYGYTF TGTGCCGGCTCGGGCCCGTCGGTAAACTATGGCTACACCTTC
. once TRBJ2-3 TRBV5-1 CASSQSAVDTQYF TGCGCCAGCAGCCAGTCAGCTGTTGATACGCAGTATTTT
. . TRBJ2-1 TRBV9 CASSADIGDNNEQFF TGTGCCAGCAGCGCAGACATCGGAGATAACAATGAGCAGTTCTTC
TRBD1 . TRBJ1-5 TRBV6-6 CASSLTGGMHF TGTGCCAGCAGCCTAACAGGGGGGATGCATTTT
TRBD1 . TRBJ1-2 TRBV2 CASSGQGLGYGYTF TGTGCCAGCAGTGGACAGGGGTTAGGCTATGGCTACACCTTC
. . TRBJ1-2 TRBV5-5 CASSRVSHGYTF TGTGCCAGCAGCCGAGTTTCTCACGGCTACACCTTC
. . TRBJ1-4 TRBV29-1 CSVATREFGRHNEKLFF TGCAGCGTTGCAACCAGGGAATTCGGTCGTCATAATGAAAAACTGTTTTTT
TRBD1 . TRBJ2-1 TRBV19 CASSVTGTGMLAPHNEQFF TGTGCCAGTAGTGTCACCGGGACAGGGATGTTAGCCCCCCACAATGAGCAGTTCTTC
. once TRBJ1-4 TRBV9 CASSVVAPTGRDEKLFF TGTGCCAGCAGCGTAGTTGCCCCCACAGGGAGGGATGAAAAACTGTTTTTT
. . TRBJ1-2 TRBV7-6 CASSPQGREGYTF TGTGCCAGCAGCCCCCAGGGGAGGGAAGGCTACACCTTC
. many TRBJ1-1 TRBV10-2 CASTQGNEAFF TGCGCCAGCACCCAGGGGAATGAAGCTTTCTTT
TRBD1 . TRBJ2-1 TRBV6-4 CASARGQGSYNEQFF TGTGCCAGCGCCCGGGGACAGGGAAGTTACAATGAGCAGTTCTTC
. . TRBJ2-7 TRBV11-2 CASSLSRAYFGEQYF TGTGCCAGCAGCTTAAGCAGGGCTTACTTCGGCGAGCAGTACTTC
TRBD1 . TRBJ1-3 TRBV18 CASSLDRAGGNTIYF TGTGCCAGCTCACTCGACAGGGCTGGAGGAAACACCATATATTTT
. few TRBJ1-1 TRBV2 CASRSETNTEAFF TGTGCCAGCAGGTCGGAAACGAACACTGAAGCTTTCTTT
. . TRBJ1-6 TRBV10-2 CASRQGASSYNSPLHF TGCGCCAGCAGACAGGGTGCGAGCTCCTATAATTCACCCCTCCACTTT
. . TRBJ1-4 TRBV5-1 CASSLSTAGTREKLFF TGCGCCAGCAGCTTGAGTACAGCGGGGACCCGTGAAAAACTGTTTTTT
. . TRBJ2-7 TRBV6-5 CASAGQNYEQYF TGTGCCAGTGCGGGACAGAACTACGAGCAGTACTTC
TRBD2 few TRBJ2-3 TRBV7-9 CASSLVGTSGTDTQYF TGTGCCAGCAGCTTAGTCGGGACTAGCGGCACAGATACGCAGTATTTT
. . TRBJ1-1 TRBV5-4 CASQTENTEAFF TGTGCCAGCCAGACAGAGAACACTGAAGCTTTCTTT
. . TRBJ1-4 TRBV29-1 CSVEDVRTGEKLFF TGCAGCGTTGAAGATGTGCGCACAGGGGAAAAACTGTTTTTT
TRBD1 . TRBJ1-6 TRBV9 CASSPGTGPPLHF TGTGCCAGCAGCCCCGGGACAGGGCCCCCCCTCCACTTT
TRBD2 . TRBJ2-1 TRBV28 CASTSGGDSSSYNEQFF TGTGCCAGCACTAGCGGGGGGGACTCAAGCTCCTACAATGAGCAGTTCTTC
. . TRBJ1-3 TRBV7-2 CASSLVQAGNTIYF TGTGCCAGCAGCTTAGTTCAAGCTGGAAACACCATATATTTT
. . TRBJ2-2 TRBV5-8 CASSWGALADTGELFF TGTGCCAGCAGCTGGGGGGCTCTAGCCGACACCGGGGAGCTGTTTTTT
. . TRBJ1-1 TRBV19 CASSVGNQREAFF TGTGCCAGTAGTGTGGGTAATCAACGTGAAGCTTTCTTT
. . TRBJ2-5 TRBV9 CASSVGNQETQYF TGTGCCAGCAGCGTAGGGAATCAAGAGACCCAGTACTTC
. . TRBJ2-7 TRBV20-1 CSASVTYEQYF TGCAGTGCTAGCGTGACCTACGAGCAGTACTTC
. . TRBJ2-7 TRBV7-9 CASSLGESAQYF TGTGCCAGCAGCTTAGGGGAGAGCGCCCAGTACTTC
. . TRBJ2-7 TRBV6-1 CASSEGWAITSYEQYF TGTGCCAGCAGTGAAGGGTGGGCGATAACCTCCTACGAGCAGTACTTC
. . TRBJ1-2 TRBV6-6 CASSYSSTNYGYTF TGTGCCAGCAGTTACTCGAGTACTAACTATGGCTACACCTTC
. . TRBJ1-5 TRBV15 CATSRDIGSNQPQHF TGTGCCACCAGCAGAGATATAGGATCAAATCAGCCCCAGCATTTT
. . TRBJ1-1 TRBV6-1 CASSEAGKGPGTEAFF TGTGCCAGCAGTGAAGCTGGAAAGGGGCCTGGGACTGAAGCTTTCTTT
TRBD2 . TRBJ2-5 TRBV5-1 CASSLPSSGGPQETQYF TGCGCCAGCAGCTTGCCTTCTAGCGGGGGCCCACAAGAGACCCAGTACTTC
. . TRBJ2-5 TRBV21-1 CASLESGTDQETQYF TGTGCCAGCCTGGAATCCGGGACAGACCAAGAGACCCAGTACTTC
. . TRBJ2-1 TRBV4-3 CASSQDLKGFYNEQFF TGCGCCAGCAGCCAAGATTTAAAGGGATTCTACAATGAGCAGTTCTTC
. . TRBJ2-3 TRBV13 CASSLDRGSSTDTQYF TGTGCCAGCAGCCTAGACCGGGGGTCGAGCACAGATACGCAGTATTTT
. . TRBJ2-3 TRBV14 CASRGGATDTQYF TGTGCCAGCAGAGGGGGAGCCACAGATACGCAGTATTTT
TRBD1 . TRBJ1-2 TRBV6-5 CASRGQAVGGYTF TGTGCCAGCAGAGGACAGGCGGTTGGCGGCTACACCTTC
. . TRBJ2-7 TRBV18 CASSPTLYEQYF TGTGCCAGCTCACCTACACTGTACGAGCAGTACTTC
. . TRBJ2-5 TRBV7-9 CASSLGWGGAQETQYF TGTGCCAGCAGCTTAGGTTGGGGGGGGGCACAAGAGACCCAGTACTTC
. . TRBJ2-1 TRBV7-9 CASSLEAGVEQFF TGTGCCAGCAGCTTAGAGGCAGGGGTAGAGCAGTTCTTC
. . TRBJ2-7 TRBV6-1 CASRSKQGSYEQYF TGTGCCAGCAGATCGAAACAGGGTTCCTACGAGCAGTACTTC
. . TRBJ2-3 TRBV4-1 CASSHPQGQPTDTQYF TGCGCCAGCAGCCATCCCCAAGGACAGCCCACAGATACGCAGTATTTT
. . TRBJ2-2 TRBV7-9 CASSSRAGDATGELFF TGTGCCAGCAGCTCCAGGGCCGGGGACGCGACCGGGGAGCTGTTTTTT